Presented here are 24 T cell receptor beta chains from one specimen sequenced in a study of blood T cell repertoires in COVID-19. Clones were read by immunoSEQ multiplex PCR, and TCRdb kept only the in-frame ones, dropping some. The data contain about 370,000 clones, 75% to 90% of them singletons. The material sequenced was PBMCs or T cells enriched from blood (not recorded which). Source of these receptors: a man between 18 and 35 years old who had recovered from COVID-19.

This chain joins TRBV11-2 and TRBJ2-1, with 7 bases matching TRBD2. V trimming: 0 bases; J trimming: 2 bases; junction bases outside the gene matches: 10. The CDR3 is 18 residues long. Germline lookup yields CDR1 SGHAT and CDR2 FQNNGV. This chain's CDR3 is CASSLDRRDYPTYNEQFF. Here the CDR3 DNA reads TGTGCCAGCAGCTTAGATCGAAGGGACTATCCGACCTACAATGAGCAGTTCTTC.

The rearrangement joins TRBV6-2 or TRBV6-3 to TRBJ2-7; D possibly corresponds to TRBD1 (5 bases). Trimming shortened V by 2 bases and J by 0 bases, and 8 bases separated the two germline ends. CDR1 and CDR2 (germline): MNHEY, SVGEGT. The CDR3 is made up of 14 amino acids. CDR3 bases: TGTGCCAGCAGTTACGACAGCTCCTCCTACGAGCAGTACTTC. Its translation is CASSYDSSSYEQYF.

This clone was detected only a few times. The gene calls are TRBV6-5 and TRBJ2-2; D is possibly TRBD2 (6 bases). The CDR3 consists of 13 residues. V was trimmed by 6 bases and J by 3 bases, leaving 8 bases between them. Germline CDR1 is MNHEY and CDR2 is SVGAGI. The CDR3 region is CASRTSDTGELFF. CDR3 nucleotides: TGTGCCAGCAGGACTAGTGACACCGGGGAGCTGTTTTTT.

The genes are TRBV4-1 and TRBJ1-3, with no clear D. The CDR3 runs 16 residues. Germline assignment: CDR1 MGHRA and CDR2 YSYEKL. V lost 1 base and J 0 bases, leaving 10 bases between the germline ends. CDR3 amino acids: CASSQASTISGNTIYF. The CDR3 DNA sequence: TGCGCCAGCAGCCAAGCCTCTACGATCTCTGGAAACACCATATATTTT.

This rearrangement joins TRBV18 to TRBJ2-2; D may be TRBD2 (6 bases). CDR1 and CDR2 (germline): KGHSH, LQKENI. V lost 2 bases, J lost 0 bases, and 10 bases lay in between. The CDR3 consists of 16 residues. CDR3 sequence (DNA): TGTGCCAGCTCACCATTCGGGAGAGCGAACACCGGGGAGCTGTTTTTT. Protein product: CASSPFGRANTGELFF.

The gene calls are TRBV5-1 and TRBJ2-1; TRBD2 agrees at 7 bases. Germline V gives CDR1 SGHRS, CDR2 YFSETQ. CDR3 length equals 14 residues. The trim removed 2 bases at V and 6 bases at J, leaving 5 bases unmatched. The CDR3 reads CASSFAGVGNEQFF. In DNA form, the CDR3 reads TGCGCCAGCAGCTTCGCGGGAGTTGGCAATGAGCAGTTCTTC.

This clone appeared a few times. The V call is TRBV6-5, the J call TRBJ1-1; 7 nucleotides line up with TRBD1. CDR3 length: 12 residues. CDR1 and CDR2 from the germline V gene are MNHEY and SVGAGI. V lost 10 bases and J lost 9; bases outside the gene matches: 11. CDR3 DNA sequence: TGTGCCACCGGGAAAGAGACAGGGAAAGCTTTCTTT. Protein sequence: CATGKETGKAFF.

The V gene is TRBV7-2, the J gene TRBJ2-1; TRBD2 matches 9 bases. Unmatched junction bases numbered 10, after V lost 0 bases and J lost 1 base. Germline V gene lookup returns CDR1 SGHTA and CDR2 FQGNSA. The CDR3 has 19 amino acids. As DNA, the CDR3 is TGTGCCAGCAGCTTAGCCTTACTACTTAGCGGGAGATCCTACAATGAGCAGTTCTTC. It codes for CASSLALLLSGRSYNEQFF. The entire variable domain, with the rest obtained from reference TRBV7-2 and TRBJ2-1, is as follows: GAGVSQSPSNKVTEKGKDVELRCDPISGHTALYWYRQSLGQGLEFLIYFQGNSAPDKSGLPSDRFSAERTGGSVSTLTIQRTQQEDSAVYLCASSLALLLSGRSYNEQFFGPGTRLTVL.

This chain connects TRBV7-7 to TRBJ2-1; TRBD2 matches at 11 bases. Trimming cost V 5 bases and J 5 bases; bases outside gene matches: 5. CDR3 size: 15 residues. In germline, CDR1 is SSHAT, CDR2 FNYEAQ (reference sequence). The CDR3, as DNA: TGTGCCAGCAGCCAAGGGACTAGCGGAAACAATGAGCAGTTCTTC. Translated: CASSQGTSGNNEQFF.

This clone has a handful of counts. J is TRBJ2-7 and V is TRBV7-9; D might be TRBD1 (5 bases). Germline V gene data show CDR1 as SEHNR and CDR2 as FQNEAQ (reference sequence). V was trimmed by 7 bases and J by 3 bases, leaving 7 bases between them. The CDR3 length is 11 residues. The CDR3: CASTDSYEQYF. DNA of the CDR3: TGTGCCAGCACCGACAGCTACGAGCAGTACTTC.

The chain joins TRBV15 to TRBJ2-7, with 9 bases fitting TRBD1. Looked up from germline, CDR1 is LNHNV and CDR2 is YYDKDF (reference sequence). Trimming took 4 bases from V and 4 from J; bases not matched to a gene: 11. This CDR3 comprises 16 residues. The CDR3 DNA is TGTGCCACCAGCATCAACAGGGGGCGCGAGGGATACGAGCAGTACTTC. Its protein product is CATSINRGREGYEQYF. The full variable domain, completed using reference TRBV15 and TRBJ2-7, is DAMVIQNPRYQVTQFGKPVTLSCSQTLNHNVMYWYQQKSSQAPKLLFHYYDKDFNNEADTPDNFQSRRPNTSFCFLDIRSPGLGDTAMYLCATSINRGREGYEQYFGPGTRLTVT.

The genes are TRBV5-1 and TRBJ2-2; 11 nucleotides align to TRBD1. CDR1 is SGHRS, CDR2 YFSETQ, per germline. Losses at the gene ends were 7 bases for V and 1 base for J; bases not matched to a gene: 6. The CDR3 is 16 amino acids. The CDR3 is CASVRTGGLNTGELFF. The CDR3 DNA reads TGCGCCAGCGTCCGGACAGGGGGCCTGAACACCGGGGAGCTGTTTTTT.

V and J are TRBV29-1 and TRBJ1-1; D remains ambiguous. V shed 0 bases and J shed 6 bases, with 11 bases lying between them. The length of the CDR3 is 13 residues. Germline lookup yields CDR1 SQVTM and CDR2 ANQGSEA. CDR3 amino acids: CSVEDSPGAEAFF. CDR3 in DNA: TGCAGCGTTGAAGACAGCCCGGGTGCTGAAGCTTTCTTT.

The CDR3 nucleotides read TGTGCCAGCAGCTTAAGGGGAGGATATGAAAAACTGTTTTTT. It specifies CASSLRGGYEKLFF. V usage is TRBV7-9 and J usage is TRBJ1-4; a possible D gene is TRBD1 (5 bases). This CDR3 is built from 14 residues. Germline values: CDR1 SEHNR, CDR2 FQNEAQ (reference sequence). The germline V and J ends were trimmed by 2 bases and 6 bases, with 10 bases remaining between them.

The chain employs TRBV18 and TRBJ1-1, with TRBD1 as a possible D gene (5 bases). The CDR3 loop spans 14 amino acids. In germline, CDR1 is KGHSH, CDR2 LQKENI. Trimming removed 4 bases from V and 4 bases from J, with 13 bases in between. CDR3 loop: CASSRDSTGTEAFF. The CDR3 DNA reads TGTGCCAGCTCACGGGACTCCACTGGCACTGAAGCTTTCTTT.

The chain recombines TRBV7-8 with TRBJ2-7, with D hard to call. This CDR3 has 14 residues. Germline assignment: CDR1 SGHVS and CDR2 FQNEAQ. Deletions cut 7 bases from V and 2 bases from J, with 15 bases between. This CDR3 reads CASIKSSGPYEQYF. DNA of the CDR3: TGTGCCAGCATCAAATCGTCGGGTCCCTACGAGCAGTACTTC.

The chain links TRBV28 to TRBJ1-3, with 8 bases lining up with TRBD1. With 4 bases clipped from V and 0 bases from J, the junction kept 8 bases outside the gene matches. The CDR3 runs to 17 residues. Germline V gene lookup returns CDR1 MDHEN and CDR2 SYDVKM. The CDR3 DNA sequence: TGTGCCAGCAGTTCGGCCGCGACAGGGGACTCTGGAAACACCATATATTTT. Amino acid sequence: CASSSAATGDSGNTIYF.

This clone occurred once. V is TRBV7-2 and J is TRBJ1-2; 9 nucleotides line up with TRBD1. The germline V gene has CDR1 SGHTA and CDR2 FQGNSA. This CDR3 is built from 15 residues. After removal of 4 bases from V and 4 bases from J, the junction contained 7 bases not matched to a gene. The CDR3 spells CASSSEGTGTYGYTF. CDR3 DNA: TGTGCCAGCAGCTCCGAAGGGACAGGGACCTATGGCTACACCTTC.

The chain couples TRBV21-1 to TRBJ1-2; the listed D gene, TRBD1, was not tested against the DNA. TRBV21-1 is an annotated pseudogene. CDR3 length: 16 amino acids. CDR3 amino acids: CASSLRGRQPNYGYTF. The CDR3 DNA reads TGTGCCAGCAGCTTGAGGGGGCGACAGCCAAACTATGGCTACACCTTC.

CDR3 bases: TGTGCCAGCAGTTACTGGCCGGGACAGGGAACAACTGGGGCCAACGTCCTGACTTTC. It codes for CASSYWPGQGTTGANVLTF. The chain links TRBV6-2 or TRBV6-3 to TRBJ2-6, with 9 bases that match TRBD1. V shed 1 base, J shed 2 bases, and the junction held 9 bases outside the gene matches. The CDR3 has 19 residues. Germline V gene lookup returns CDR1 MNHEY and CDR2 SVGEGT.

About this clone itself: A junction end diverges from the germline sequence, so it may reflect a read error. The V call is TRBV13, the J call TRBJ2-3; 15 nucleotides align to TRBD2. The germline V gene has CDR1 PRHDT and CDR2 FYEKMQ (reference sequence). CDR3 length equals 17 residues. CDR3 protein: CTSAARTSGRGTDTQYF. The CDR3, as DNA: TGTACCAGCGCAGCGAGGACTAGCGGGAGGGGAACAGATACGCAGTATTTT.

V is TRBV10-3 and J is TRBJ1-5; 7 nucleotides line up with TRBD1. The CDR3 length is 17 residues. V lost 0 bases to trimming and J lost 3 bases; unmatched junction nucleotides: 8. Germline CDR1 is ENHRY and CDR2 is SYGVKD. The CDR3 DNA reads TGTGCCATCAGTGAGTCGGGACAGCCCAACTCCAATCAGCCCCAGCATTTT. Encoded protein: CAISESGQPNSNQPQHF.

This clone appeared a few times. The J gene is TRBJ1-1, the V gene TRBV6-2 or TRBV6-3; weak D call: TRBD1 (5 bases). Germline V gene sequence: CDR1 MNHEY, CDR2 SVGEGT. Trimming pared 6 bases from V and 5 bases from J, leaving 16 bases between. CDR3 length: 14 amino acids. In nucleotides, the CDR3 is TGTGCCAGCAGCCTAGGGGAGGTCGAGACTGAAGCTTTCTTT. Its translation: CASSLGEVETEAFF.

The V call is TRBV4-3, the J call TRBJ2-1; a possible D gene is TRBD1 (5 bases). V dropped 0 bases and J dropped 0 bases, with 6 bases sitting between them. CDR3 length equals 15 residues. CDR1 is LGHNA, CDR2 YSLEER, per germline. The CDR3 region has the DNA TGCGCCAGCAGCCAAGATAGGGGCTCCTACAATGAGCAGTTCTTC. Protein sequence: CASSQDRGSYNEQFF.